The TCR beta chain under discussion was sequenced for a study of blood T cell repertoires in COVID-19. CDR1 and CDR2 (germline): LGHNA, YNFKEQ. V trimming: 5 bases; J trimming: 8 bases; junction bases outside the gene matches: 8. The CDR3 is 15 amino acids. TCRdb's copy holds only in-frame clones and misses some; the assay was immunoSEQ multiplex PCR. The data contain some 74,000 clones, approximately 80% of them singletons. Sequenced: peripheral blood. This clonotype originated in a human donor in a cohort sampled during active COVID-19. The V and J genes are TRBV4-2 and TRBJ2-1; 11 bases align to TRBD2. The CDR3 DNA reads TGTGCCAGCAGCAATAGCGGGGGGGCCGGATATGAGCAGTTCTTC. Encoded protein: CASSNSGGAGYEQFF.